This TCR beta chain came from a study of Tregs in tolerant kidney transplant recipients. Study-wide findings and caveats: Biological reproducibility was not directly addressed, but technical replication error appeared minimal. Tregs expanded with activated donor B cells seemed most donor-specific. The small number of patients limits these findings pending further validation.

TCRdb keeps only in-frame clones here, not all; method: immunoSEQ multiplex PCR. This sample yields 200,000 to 300,000 clones, of which 80% to 85% are seen a single time; about 0.68% belongs to the top ten. Notes on this clone: Its antigen is as yet unknown.

Unstimulated regulatory T cells (CD4+CD25+CD127-), CD4+CD25- non-regulatory cells, CD4 and CD8 cells were FACS-sorted from thawed PBMCs. The clonotype was recovered from a human donor in good health. Sequences were obtained from CD4+ T cells from blood.

CDR3 sequence reads: CASSYSSGVSYEQYF. DNA for the CDR3: TGTGCCAGCAGTTACTCTAGCGGGGTATCCTACGAGCAGTACTTC. The rearrangement uses TRBV6-6 and TRBJ2-7, with TRBD2 matching over 8 bases. Germline V gene lookup returns CDR1 MNHNY and CDR2 SVGAGI (reference sequence). The J segment lost 1 base and the V segment lost 0 bases, leaving 2 bases of the junction unmatched. The CDR3 contains 15 residues.